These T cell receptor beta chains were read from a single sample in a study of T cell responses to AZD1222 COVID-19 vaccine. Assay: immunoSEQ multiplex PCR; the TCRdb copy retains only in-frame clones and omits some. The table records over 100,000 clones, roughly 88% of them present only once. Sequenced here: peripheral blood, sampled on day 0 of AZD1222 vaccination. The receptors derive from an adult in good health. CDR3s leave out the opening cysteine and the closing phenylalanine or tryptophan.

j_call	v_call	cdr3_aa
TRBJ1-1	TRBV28	ASNRQGGWTEAF
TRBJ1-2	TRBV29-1	SVVPAGGYYGYT
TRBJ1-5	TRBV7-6	ASSSLPDQPQH
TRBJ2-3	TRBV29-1	SASFTSGSHTQY
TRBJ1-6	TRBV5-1	ASSLAQGGTNSPLH
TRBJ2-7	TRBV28	ASRNGQLSYEQY
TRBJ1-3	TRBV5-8	ASSIGGYKGNTIY
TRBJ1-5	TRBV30	AWKTRDQSNQPQH
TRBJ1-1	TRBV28	ASSLPGVVNTEAF
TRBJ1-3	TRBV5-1	ASSLAGGQGAGNTIY
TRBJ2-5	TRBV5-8	ASSPGLAGGKETQY
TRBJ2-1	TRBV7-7	ASSLAGDNEQF
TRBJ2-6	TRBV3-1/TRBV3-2	ASSRLGGRSSGANVLT
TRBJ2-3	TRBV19	ASSMTGGSTDTQY
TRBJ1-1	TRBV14	ASSQVGNTEAF
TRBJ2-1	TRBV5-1	ASSPRSYNEQF
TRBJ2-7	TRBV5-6	ASSLTGTYEQY
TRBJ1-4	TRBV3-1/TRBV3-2	ASSRTGAREGKLF
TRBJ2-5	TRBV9	ASSQKSHPTQETQY
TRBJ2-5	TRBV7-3	ASSSTGLQETQY
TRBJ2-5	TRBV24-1	ATSDDPGQPVVAQY
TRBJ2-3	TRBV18	ASSPERGGTDTQY
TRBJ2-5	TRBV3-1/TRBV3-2	ASSQDEAAQETQY
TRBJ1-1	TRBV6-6	ASTRDAGTEAF
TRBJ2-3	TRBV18	ASSPSRGDTDTQY
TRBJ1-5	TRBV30	AWAQGQAQPQH
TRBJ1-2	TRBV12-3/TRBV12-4	ASSHRRSRGYT
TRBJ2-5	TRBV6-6	ASSRNPRTSGSWGETQY
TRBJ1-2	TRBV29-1	SVDRGRGNGYT
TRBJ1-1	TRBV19	ASSARQGMNTEAF
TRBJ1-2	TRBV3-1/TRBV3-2	ASSQTPGQVSGYT
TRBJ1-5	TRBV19	ASKGGQRNQPQH
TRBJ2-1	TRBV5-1	ASSLASGSQGEQF
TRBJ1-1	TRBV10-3	AIRSHRDMAKTVEAF
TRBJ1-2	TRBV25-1	ASSAHTGGDGYT
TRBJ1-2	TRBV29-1	SVLSDGYT
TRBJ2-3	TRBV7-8	ASSPQGGTDTQY
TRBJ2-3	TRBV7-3	ASSSKTKSDTQY
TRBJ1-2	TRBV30	AWSPSVGGYT
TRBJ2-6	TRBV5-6	ASSPGVGDGANVLT
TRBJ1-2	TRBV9	ASSVVGTGAYGYT
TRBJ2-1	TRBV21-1	ASSGVAEGGLPNEQF
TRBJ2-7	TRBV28	ATHRTGLYEQY
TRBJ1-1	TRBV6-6	ASSYDPRGGRAF
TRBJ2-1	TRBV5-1	ASSFSTSGYTSYNEQF
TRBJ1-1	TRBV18	ASSSTYGTGVNTEAF
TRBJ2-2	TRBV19	ASSKAYTGELF
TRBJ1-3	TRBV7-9	ASSFGAPSSGNTIY
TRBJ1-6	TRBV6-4	ASSEAFDSPLH
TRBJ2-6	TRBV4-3	ASSQLTGSGANVLT
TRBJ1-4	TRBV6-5	ASSRNEKLF
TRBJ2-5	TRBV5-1	ASSLEGLGGRETQY
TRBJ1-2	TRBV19	ASRSTAANYGYT
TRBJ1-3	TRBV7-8	ASSAQPGNTIY
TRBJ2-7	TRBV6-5	ASSFGTGGGEQY
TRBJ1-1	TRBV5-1	ASSWDGRNTEAF
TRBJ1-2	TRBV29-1	SVRGGYGYT
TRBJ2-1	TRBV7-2	ASSLGGAHYNEQF
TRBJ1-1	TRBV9	ASKGVNTEAF